This TCR beta chain originates from a study of blood T cell repertoires in COVID-19. This CDR3 spans 15 amino acids. Germline V gene sequence: CDR1 SGHTS, CDR2 YDEGEE. Trimming stripped 5 bases from V and 1 base from J, with 13 bases between. Participants, about 18 to 90 years old, spanned around 26 US areas. Allocation to cohorts depended on clinical history reported by the participants. Produced via immunoSEQ multiplex PCR; TCRdb's table is partial and in-frame only. Of fewer than 350,000 clones in the sample, 86% are singletons; the top ten hold roughly 4%. This sequence was found in a woman between 35 and 50 years old with acute COVID-19. The sequencing input was PBMCs or T cells enriched from blood (not recorded which). The chain combines TRBV5-8 with TRBJ2-1; D perhaps matches TRBD2 (5 bases). The DNA of the CDR3 is TGTGCCAGCAGTACCTCGGGATCATCCTACAATGAGCAGTTCTTC. It codes for CASSTSGSSYNEQFF. The whole variable domain, filled in from reference TRBV5-8 and TRBJ2-1, reads EAGVTQSPTHLIKTRGQQATLRCSPISGHTSVYWYQQALGLGLQFLLWYDEGEERNRGNFPPRFSGRQFPNYSSELNVNALELEDSALYLCASSTSGSSYNEQFFGPGTRLTVL.